Each of the 7 T cell receptor beta chains below was sequenced from the same sample in a study of shared clonotypes between healthy human individuals. TCRdb's table, derived via immunoSEQ multiplex PCR, lists solely in-frame clones and lacks some. The table records roughly 2,300,000 clones, approximately 90% of them present only once. Material for sequencing was naive CD4+ T cells from PBMCs. The subset: CD45RA+ positively selected. The receptors come from a young man in good health. Some clones in this sample may be carry-over from other donors' samples.

V and J are TRBV2 and TRBJ2-2; D remains ambiguous. The V and J ends lost 4 bases and 5 bases respectively, with 11 bases between them. CDR1 is SNHLY and CDR2 is FYNNEI in the germline V gene. CDR3 size: 14 residues. The CDR3 spells CASSGGPVTGELFF. In nucleotides, the CDR3 is TGTGCCAGCAGTGGCGGCCCAGTTACCGGGGAGCTGTTTTTT. The full variable domain, its missing parts supplied by reference TRBV2 and TRBJ2-2, is EPEVTQTPSHQVTQMGQEVILRCVPISNHLYFYWYRQILGQKVEFLVSFYNNEISEKSEIFDDQFSVERPDGSNFTLKIRSTKLEDSAMYFCASSGGPVTGELFFGEGSRLTVL.

The gene calls are TRBV28 and TRBJ1-2, with 9 positions matching TRBD1. Germline CDR1 is MDHEN and CDR2 is SYDVKM. Trimming took 3 bases from V and 3 from J; bases not matched to a gene: 5. This CDR3 spans 15 amino acids. The CDR3 is CASSFSQGAYYGYTF. CDR3 DNA: TGTGCCAGCAGTTTTTCACAGGGGGCGTACTATGGCTACACCTTC.

The J gene is TRBJ2-7, the V gene TRBV30; 7 positions match TRBD2. V trimming: 2 bases; J trimming: 7 bases; junction bases outside the gene matches: 8. Germline assignment: CDR1 GTSNPN and CDR2 SVGIG (reference sequence). The CDR3 length is 13 residues. As DNA, the CDR3 is TGTGCCTGGAGTCTGCGGGAGAAGAGAGAGCAGTACTTC. This gives the protein CAWSLREKREQYF.

The chain links TRBV19 to TRBJ1-5; D not certain. CDR1 LNHDA and CDR2 SQIVND come from the germline V gene (reference sequence). Trimming removed 5 bases from V and 4 bases from J, with 18 bases in between. This CDR3 is 16 amino acids long. The CDR3 reads CASSFNGLRGNQPQHF. CDR3 nucleotide sequence: TGTGCCAGTAGTTTTAATGGATTGCGGGGAAATCAGCCCCAGCATTTT.

The rearrangement uses TRBV18 and TRBJ2-7; maybe TRBD1 (6 bases). This CDR3 is 14 amino acids long. V lost 2 bases to trimming and J lost 6 bases, with 14 bases between them. Germline V lookup: CDR1 KGHSH, CDR2 LQKENI. The CDR3 reads CASSPTQGEGEQYF. In DNA, the CDR3 is TGTGCCAGCTCACCAACACAGGGCGAGGGCGAGCAGTACTTC.

With regard to this clone: Other nucleotide sequences in the sample specify the same CDR3. The J gene is TRBJ1-5, the V gene TRBV5-1; D gene uncertain. The CDR3 has 14 residues. V lost 0 bases and J lost 0, with 4 bases in between. Germline V CDR1 and CDR2: SGHRS, YFSETQ. The CDR3 DNA follows: TGCGCCAGCAGCTTGGGCGGTAGCAATCAGCCCCAGCATTTT. This encodes CASSLGGSNQPQHF.

The chain links TRBV7-9 to TRBJ1-1, with D unclear. The germline V gene has CDR1 SEHNR and CDR2 FQNEAQ (reference sequence). This CDR3 is 15 amino acids long. V was pared by 10 bases and J by 0 bases, with 18 bases between. The CDR3 loop reads CAIVSRTSLNTEAFF. The CDR3 coding sequence is TGTGCCATCGTGAGCCGTACCAGCCTGAACACTGAAGCTTTCTTT.